A selection of T cell receptor beta chains follows, all from one sample in a study of technical replicates of blood from four donors. Data came from immunoSEQ multiplex PCR; TCRdb stores just in-frame clones and leaves some out. The sample lists 60,000 to 70,000 clones; around 88% were seen once. The sequenced sample consisted of PBMCs. The receptors derive from a human donor in good health. Some clones in this sample may be carry-over from other donors' samples. CDR3s include the opening cysteine and the closing phenylalanine or tryptophan. D genes are given only for firm matches. Size is omitted from some rows. Given values are once, few, many or a class for expanded clones.

j_gene: TRBJ2-1; len: 16; abundance: once; d_gene: -; v_gene: TRBV30; CDR3aa: CAWSVGTSGSYNEQFF; CDR3nt: TGTGCCTGGAGTGTAGGGACAAGCGGCTCCTACAATGAGCAGTTCTTC
j_gene: TRBJ1-3; len: 15; abundance: -; d_gene: -; v_gene: TRBV7-9; CDR3aa: CASSLPRVSGNTIYF; CDR3nt: TGTGCCAGCAGCCTCCCCAGGGTTTCTGGAAACACCATATATTTT
j_gene: TRBJ2-7; len: 14; abundance: -; d_gene: TRBD2; v_gene: TRBV7-2; CDR3aa: CASSLTSGSTEQYF; CDR3nt: TGTGCCAGCAGCTTGACTAGCGGGAGCACCGAGCAGTACTTC
j_gene: TRBJ2-7; len: 14; abundance: -; d_gene: TRBD1; v_gene: TRBV27; CDR3aa: CASSINRGQAEQYF; CDR3nt: TGTGCCAGCAGTATAAACAGGGGGCAGGCCGAGCAGTACTTC
j_gene: TRBJ2-1; len: 14; abundance: -; d_gene: TRBD2; v_gene: TRBV11-3; CDR3aa: CASSGLAGGYKQFF; CDR3nt: TGTGCCAGCAGCGGACTAGCGGGAGGTTATAAGCAGTTCTTC
j_gene: TRBJ2-1; len: 15; abundance: -; d_gene: -; v_gene: TRBV5-6; CDR3aa: CASSGAGSSYNEQFF; CDR3nt: TGTGCCAGCAGCGGAGCGGGTAGCTCCTACAATGAGCAGTTCTTC
j_gene: TRBJ1-1; len: 12; abundance: -; d_gene: TRBD1; v_gene: TRBV7-9; CDR3aa: CASRSTGTEAFF; CDR3nt: TGTGCCAGCAGATCGACAGGGACTGAAGCTTTCTTT
j_gene: TRBJ1-1; len: 15; abundance: -; d_gene: -; v_gene: TRBV23-1; CDR3aa: CASSCQGTMNTEAFF; CDR3nt: TGCGCCAGCAGTTGCCAGGGGACAATGAACACTGAAGCTTTCTTT
j_gene: TRBJ2-7; len: 14; abundance: -; d_gene: -; v_gene: TRBV6-1; CDR3aa: CASRDLSVSYEQYF; CDR3nt: TGTGCCAGCAGGGACCTTAGCGTCTCCTACGAGCAGTACTTC
j_gene: TRBJ2-2; len: 16; abundance: -; d_gene: TRBD1; v_gene: TRBV7-3; CDR3aa: CASRSRGQRDTGELFF; CDR3nt: TGTGCCAGCAGATCCAGGGGGCAGCGGGACACCGGGGAGCTGTTTTTT
j_gene: TRBJ2-7; len: 14; abundance: -; d_gene: TRBD2; v_gene: TRBV2; CDR3aa: CASRETSGGYEQYF; CDR3nt: TGTGCCAGCAGAGAGACTAGCGGGGGCTACGAGCAGTACTTC
j_gene: TRBJ2-7; len: 13; abundance: -; d_gene: -; v_gene: TRBV29-1; CDR3aa: CSVEEETGWEQYF; CDR3nt: TGCAGCGTTGAAGAAGAAACAGGGTGGGAGCAGTACTTC
j_gene: TRBJ2-1; len: 16; abundance: -; d_gene: TRBD2; v_gene: TRBV11-2; CDR3aa: CASSLDRAGGGNEQFF; CDR3nt: TGTGCCAGCAGCTTAGATCGGGCGGGAGGTGGAAATGAGCAGTTCTTC
j_gene: TRBJ2-2; len: 15; abundance: -; d_gene: -; v_gene: TRBV19; CDR3aa: CASSIWTANTGELFF; CDR3nt: TGTGCCAGTAGTATATGGACAGCGAACACCGGGGAGCTGTTTTTT
j_gene: TRBJ2-3; len: 14; abundance: -; d_gene: TRBD1; v_gene: TRBV6-1; CDR3aa: CASKRDRVLGTQYF; CDR3nt: TGTGCCAGCAAACGGGACAGGGTGTTAGGTACGCAGTATTTT
j_gene: TRBJ1-2; len: 18; abundance: -; d_gene: TRBD1; v_gene: TRBV19; CDR3aa: CASSISGSGGYSENGYTF; CDR3nt: TGTGCCAGTAGTATTAGTGGGTCAGGGGGCTATTCGGAAAATGGCTACACCTTC
j_gene: TRBJ2-1; len: 15; abundance: -; d_gene: -; v_gene: TRBV5-5; CDR3aa: CASSRNLNFGNEQFF; CDR3nt: TGTGCCAGCAGCAGAAACCTAAATTTTGGCAATGAGCAGTTCTTC
j_gene: TRBJ1-1; len: 15; abundance: -; d_gene: -; v_gene: TRBV7-2; CDR3aa: CASSLLGQNRAEAFF; CDR3nt: TGTGCCAGCAGCTTACTTGGACAGAATCGGGCTGAAGCTTTCTTT
j_gene: TRBJ1-1; len: 14; abundance: -; d_gene: TRBD1; v_gene: TRBV5-1; CDR3aa: CASSRTGANTEAFF; CDR3nt: TGCGCCAGCAGCCGGACAGGTGCGAACACTGAAGCTTTCTTT
j_gene: TRBJ2-7; len: 12; abundance: -; d_gene: -; v_gene: TRBV5-1; CDR3aa: CASSLGAYEQYF; CDR3nt: TGCGCCAGCAGCTTGGGAGCCTACGAGCAGTACTTC
j_gene: TRBJ1-5; len: 15; abundance: once; d_gene: -; v_gene: TRBV27; CDR3aa: CASSRQASGNQPQHF; CDR3nt: TGTGCCAGCAGCCGACAGGCGAGCGGCAATCAGCCCCAGCATTTT
j_gene: TRBJ1-3; len: 16; abundance: -; d_gene: -; v_gene: TRBV9; CDR3aa: CASSVATHNSGNTIYF; CDR3nt: TGTGCCAGCAGCGTTGCCACTCATAACTCTGGAAACACCATATATTTT
j_gene: TRBJ1-4; len: 12; abundance: -; d_gene: TRBD1; v_gene: TRBV7-6; CDR3aa: CASAGTAPTMFF; CDR3nt: TGTGCCAGCGCGGGGACAGCCCCGACCATGTTTTTT
j_gene: TRBJ1-5; len: 15; abundance: -; d_gene: -; v_gene: TRBV18; CDR3aa: CASSPVQESNQPQHF; CDR3nt: TGTGCCAGCTCACCGGTACAGGAGAGCAATCAGCCCCAGCATTTT
j_gene: TRBJ1-1; len: 14; abundance: once; d_gene: -; v_gene: TRBV5-4; CDR3aa: CASSFRAEGTEAFF; CDR3nt: TGTGCCAGCAGCTTCAGGGCAGAAGGCACTGAAGCTTTCTTT
j_gene: TRBJ1-5; len: 17; abundance: -; d_gene: -; v_gene: TRBV10-2; CDR3aa: CASSESIFRVPSGAQHF; CDR3nt: TGCGCCAGCAGTGAGTCGATATTCAGGGTCCCCTCAGGGGCCCAGCATTTT
j_gene: TRBJ2-7; len: 13; abundance: -; d_gene: -; v_gene: TRBV9; CDR3aa: CASSVRASDEQYF; CDR3nt: TGTGCCAGCAGCGTACGGGCTAGCGACGAGCAGTACTTC
j_gene: TRBJ2-7; len: 14; abundance: -; d_gene: TRBD1; v_gene: TRBV6-6; CDR3aa: CASSEGRGQYEQYF; CDR3nt: TGTGCCAGCAGCGAAGGAAGGGGGCAATACGAGCAGTACTTC
j_gene: TRBJ2-3; len: 24; abundance: -; d_gene: TRBD2; v_gene: TRBV4-2; CDR3aa: CASSQARTSGGHRDPRLGTDTQYF; CDR3nt: TGTGCCAGCAGCCAAGCTCGGACTAGCGGGGGGCACAGGGATCCTAGACTAGGCACAGATACGCAGTATTTT
j_gene: TRBJ1-1; len: 14; abundance: -; d_gene: TRBD1; v_gene: TRBV4-1; CDR3aa: CASSQVQGLTEAFF; CDR3nt: TGCGCCAGCAGCCAAGTACAGGGGCTCACTGAAGCTTTCTTT
j_gene: TRBJ2-5; len: 14; abundance: once; d_gene: TRBD1; v_gene: TRBV5-5; CDR3aa: CASSLRQGQETQYF; CDR3nt: TGTGCCAGCAGCTTGCGACAGGGACAAGAGACCCAGTACTTC